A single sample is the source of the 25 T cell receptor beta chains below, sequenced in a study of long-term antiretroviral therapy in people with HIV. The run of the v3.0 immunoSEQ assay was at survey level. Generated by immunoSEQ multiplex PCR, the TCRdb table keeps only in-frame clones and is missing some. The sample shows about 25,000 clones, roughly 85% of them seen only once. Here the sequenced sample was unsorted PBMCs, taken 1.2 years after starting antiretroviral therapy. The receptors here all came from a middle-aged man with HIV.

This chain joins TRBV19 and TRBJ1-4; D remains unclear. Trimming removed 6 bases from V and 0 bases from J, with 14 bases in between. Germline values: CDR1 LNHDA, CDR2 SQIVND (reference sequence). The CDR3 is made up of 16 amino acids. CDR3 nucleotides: TGTGCCAGTAGCAAGGATCACCGTGCAACTAATGAAAAACTGTTTTTT. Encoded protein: CASSKDHRATNEKLFF.

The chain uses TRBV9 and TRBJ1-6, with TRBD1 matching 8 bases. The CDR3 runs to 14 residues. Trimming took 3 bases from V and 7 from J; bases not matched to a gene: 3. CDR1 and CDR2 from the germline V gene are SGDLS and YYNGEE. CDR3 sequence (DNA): TGTGCCAGCAGCGGGGACAGGAGCAATTCACCCCTCCACTTT. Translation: CASSGDRSNSPLHF.

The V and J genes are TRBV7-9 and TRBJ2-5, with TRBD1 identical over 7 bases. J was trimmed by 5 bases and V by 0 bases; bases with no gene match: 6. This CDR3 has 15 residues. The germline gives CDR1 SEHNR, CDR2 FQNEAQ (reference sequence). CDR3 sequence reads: CASSLALTGKETQYF. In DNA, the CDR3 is TGTGCCAGCAGCTTAGCGCTGACAGGGAAGGAGACCCAGTACTTC.

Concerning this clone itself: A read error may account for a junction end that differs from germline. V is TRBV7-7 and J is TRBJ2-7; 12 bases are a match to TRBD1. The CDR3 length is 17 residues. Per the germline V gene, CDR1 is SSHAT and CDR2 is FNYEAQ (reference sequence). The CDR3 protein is CASSSWKASGTGGVLYF. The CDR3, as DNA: TGTGCTAGCAGCTCTTGGAAAGCGTCCGGGACAGGGGGCGTCCTGTACTTC.

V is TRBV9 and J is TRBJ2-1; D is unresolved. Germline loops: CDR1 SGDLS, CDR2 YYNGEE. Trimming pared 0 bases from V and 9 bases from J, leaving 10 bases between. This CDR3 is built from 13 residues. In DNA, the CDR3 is TGTGCCAGCAGCGTAGAAGGGCCGATTGAGCAGTTCTTC. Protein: CASSVEGPIEQFF.

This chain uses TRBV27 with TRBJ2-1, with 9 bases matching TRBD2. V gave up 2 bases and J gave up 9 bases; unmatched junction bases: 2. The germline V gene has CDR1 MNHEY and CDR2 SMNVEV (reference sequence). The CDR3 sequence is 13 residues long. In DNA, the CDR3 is TGTGCCAGCAGTTTACTTAGCGGGGGTGAGCAGTTCTTC. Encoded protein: CASSLLSGGEQFF.

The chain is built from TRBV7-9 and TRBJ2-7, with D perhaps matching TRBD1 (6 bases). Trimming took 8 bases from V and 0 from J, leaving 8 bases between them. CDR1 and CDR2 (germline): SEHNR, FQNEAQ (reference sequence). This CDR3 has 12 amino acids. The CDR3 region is CASAGVSYEQYF. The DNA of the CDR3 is TGTGCCAGCGCAGGGGTCTCCTACGAGCAGTACTTC.

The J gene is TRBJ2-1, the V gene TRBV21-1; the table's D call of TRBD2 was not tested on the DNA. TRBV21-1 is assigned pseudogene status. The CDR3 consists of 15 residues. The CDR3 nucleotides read TGTGCCAGCATCCTAGCGGGGGGTCCTTTCAATGAGCAGTTCTTC. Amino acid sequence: CASILAGGPFNEQFF.

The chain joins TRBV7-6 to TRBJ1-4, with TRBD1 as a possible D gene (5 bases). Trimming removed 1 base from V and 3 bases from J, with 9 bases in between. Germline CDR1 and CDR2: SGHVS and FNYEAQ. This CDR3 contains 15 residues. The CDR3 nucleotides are TGTGCCAGCAGCTTAGATCTGGGGGCTAATGAAAAACTGTTTTTT. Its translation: CASSLDLGANEKLFF.

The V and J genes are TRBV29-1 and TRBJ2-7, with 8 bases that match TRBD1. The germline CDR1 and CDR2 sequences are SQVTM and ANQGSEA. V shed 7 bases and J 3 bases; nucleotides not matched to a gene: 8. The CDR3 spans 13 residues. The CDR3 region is CSGSVQGGYEQYF. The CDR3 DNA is TGCAGCGGTTCCGTACAGGGGGGCTACGAGCAGTACTTC.

The CDR3 nucleotides are TGTGCCAGCAGTACTAGCGGGGGCGCCGAGCTGTTTTTT. Amino acid sequence: CASSTSGGAELFF. The V and J genes are TRBV28 and TRBJ2-2, with TRBD2 matching over 11 bases. The CDR3 extends over 13 amino acids. In germline, CDR1 is MDHEN, CDR2 SYDVKM. Trimming cost V 5 bases and J 11 bases; bases outside gene matches: 4.

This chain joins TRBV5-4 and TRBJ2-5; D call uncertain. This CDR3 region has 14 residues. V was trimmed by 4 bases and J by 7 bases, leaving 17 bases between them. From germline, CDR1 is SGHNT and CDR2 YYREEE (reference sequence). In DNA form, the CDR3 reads TGTGCCAGCAGCCTACCGGACGGCTCCGGGACCCAGTACTTC. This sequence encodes CASSLPDGSGTQYF.

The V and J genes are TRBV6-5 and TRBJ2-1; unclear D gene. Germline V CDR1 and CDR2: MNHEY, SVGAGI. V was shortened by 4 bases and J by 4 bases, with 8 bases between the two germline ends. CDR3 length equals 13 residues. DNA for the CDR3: TGTGCCAGCAGTTTGTCCGAATACAATGAGCAGTTCTTC. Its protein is CASSLSEYNEQFF.

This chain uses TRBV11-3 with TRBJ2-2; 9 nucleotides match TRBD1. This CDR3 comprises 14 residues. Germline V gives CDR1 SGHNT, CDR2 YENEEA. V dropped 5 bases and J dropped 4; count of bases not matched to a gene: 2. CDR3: CASSVQGATGELFF. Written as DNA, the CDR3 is TGTGCCAGCAGCGTACAGGGGGCCACCGGGGAGCTGTTTTTT.

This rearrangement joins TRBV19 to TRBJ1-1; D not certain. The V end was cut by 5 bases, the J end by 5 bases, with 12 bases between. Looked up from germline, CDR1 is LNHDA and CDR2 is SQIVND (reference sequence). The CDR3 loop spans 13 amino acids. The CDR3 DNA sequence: TGTGCCAGTAGTTCCTGGGAGGGAACTGAAGCTTTCTTT. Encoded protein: CASSSWEGTEAFF.

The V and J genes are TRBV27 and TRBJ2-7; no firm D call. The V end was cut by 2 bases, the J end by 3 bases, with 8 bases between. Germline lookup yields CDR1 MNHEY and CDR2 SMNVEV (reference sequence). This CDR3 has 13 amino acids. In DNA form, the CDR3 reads TGTGCCAGCAGTTTAGGCCAGGACTACGAGCAGTACTTC. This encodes CASSLGQDYEQYF.

The CDR3 loop reads CASSSLQRQGGEQFF. CDR3 DNA: TGTGCCAGCAGCTCCCTGCAGAGACAGGGCGGTGAGCAGTTCTTC. V and J are TRBV5-8 and TRBJ2-1; 7 nucleotides match TRBD1. The ends lost 3 bases at V and 9 bases at J; junction bases unmatched: 12. The germline CDR1 and CDR2 sequences are SGHTS and YDEGEE. This CDR3 has 15 amino acids.

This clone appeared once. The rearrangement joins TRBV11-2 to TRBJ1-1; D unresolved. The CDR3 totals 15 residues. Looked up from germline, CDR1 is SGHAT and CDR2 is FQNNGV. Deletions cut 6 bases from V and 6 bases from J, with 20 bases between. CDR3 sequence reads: CASRPSLELRAEAFF. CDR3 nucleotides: TGTGCCAGCAGGCCATCCCTGGAACTTCGCGCTGAAGCTTTCTTT.

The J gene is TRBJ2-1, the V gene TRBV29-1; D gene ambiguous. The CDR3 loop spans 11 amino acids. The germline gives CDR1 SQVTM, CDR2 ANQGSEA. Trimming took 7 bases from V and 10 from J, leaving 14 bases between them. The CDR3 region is CSDEAPPEQFF. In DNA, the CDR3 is TGCAGCGACGAGGCCCCCCCCGAGCAGTTCTTC.

DNA of the CDR3: TGCGCCAGCAGTGAGTCGAACAGGATTACGGGGGAGCTGTTTTTT. It specifies CASSESNRITGELFF. This sequence joins TRBV10-1 and TRBJ2-2; D possibly corresponds to TRBD1 (5 bases). Germline CDR1 reads WNHNN; CDR2 reads SYGVQD (reference sequence). The CDR3 loop spans 15 amino acids. V was trimmed by 0 bases and J by 8 bases, leaving 13 bases between them.

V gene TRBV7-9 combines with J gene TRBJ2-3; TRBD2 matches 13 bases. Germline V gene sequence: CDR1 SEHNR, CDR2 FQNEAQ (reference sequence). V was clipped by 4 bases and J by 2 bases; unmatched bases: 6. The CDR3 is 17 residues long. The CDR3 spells CASSSYGLAGDTDTQYF. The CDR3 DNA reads TGTGCCAGCAGCTCCTACGGACTAGCGGGGGACACAGATACGCAGTATTTT.

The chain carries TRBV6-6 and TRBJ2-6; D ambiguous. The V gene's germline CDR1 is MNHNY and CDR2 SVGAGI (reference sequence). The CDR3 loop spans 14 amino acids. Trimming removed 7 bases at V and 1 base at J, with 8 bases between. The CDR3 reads CASTIRSGANVLTF. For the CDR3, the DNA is TGTGCCAGCACCATTCGGTCTGGGGCCAACGTCCTGACTTTC.

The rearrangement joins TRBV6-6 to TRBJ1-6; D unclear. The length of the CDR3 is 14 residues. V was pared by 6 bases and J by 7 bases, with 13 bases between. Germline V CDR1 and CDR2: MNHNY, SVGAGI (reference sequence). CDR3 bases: TGTGCCAGCAGCCCAAGGTTGAGCAATTCACCCCTCCACTTT. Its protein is CASSPRLSNSPLHF.

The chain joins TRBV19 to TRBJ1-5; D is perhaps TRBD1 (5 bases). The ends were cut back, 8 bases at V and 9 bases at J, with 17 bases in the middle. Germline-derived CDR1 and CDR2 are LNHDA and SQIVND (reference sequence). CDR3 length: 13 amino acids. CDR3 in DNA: TGTGCCAGTGACTTGGCCCGGGGACGGCCCCAGCATTTT. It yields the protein CASDLARGRPQHF.

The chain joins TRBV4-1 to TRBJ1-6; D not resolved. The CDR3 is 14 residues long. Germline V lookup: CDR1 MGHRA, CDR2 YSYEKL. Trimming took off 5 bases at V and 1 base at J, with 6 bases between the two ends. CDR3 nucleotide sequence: TGCGCCAGCAGCGAAGGGTCCTATAATTCACCCCTCCACTTT. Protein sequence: CASSEGSYNSPLHF.